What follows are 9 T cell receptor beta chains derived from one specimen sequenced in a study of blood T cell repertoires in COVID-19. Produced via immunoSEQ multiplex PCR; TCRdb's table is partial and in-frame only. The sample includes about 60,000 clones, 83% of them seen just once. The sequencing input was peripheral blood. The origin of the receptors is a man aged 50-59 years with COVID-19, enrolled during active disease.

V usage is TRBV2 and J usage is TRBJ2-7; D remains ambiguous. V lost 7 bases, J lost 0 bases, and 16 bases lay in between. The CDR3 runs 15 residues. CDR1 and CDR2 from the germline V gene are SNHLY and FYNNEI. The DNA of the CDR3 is TGTGCCAGCACTGCCGGGTTCCTTCTCTCCTACGAGCAGTACTTC. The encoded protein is CASTAGFLLSYEQYF.

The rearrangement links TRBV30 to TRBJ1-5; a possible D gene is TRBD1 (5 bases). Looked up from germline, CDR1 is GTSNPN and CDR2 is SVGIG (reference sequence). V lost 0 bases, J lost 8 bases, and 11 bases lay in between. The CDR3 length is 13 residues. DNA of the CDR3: TGTGCCTGGAGTGTACGGGGGACGGAGCCCCAGCATTTT. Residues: CAWSVRGTEPQHF.

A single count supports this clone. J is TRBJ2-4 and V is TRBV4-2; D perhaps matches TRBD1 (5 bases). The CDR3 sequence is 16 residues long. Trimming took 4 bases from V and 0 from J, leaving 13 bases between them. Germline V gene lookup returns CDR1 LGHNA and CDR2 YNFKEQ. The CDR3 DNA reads TGTGCCAGCAGCCCGGACCAGGGCGAAGCCAAAAACATTCAGTACTTC. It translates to CASSPDQGEAKNIQYF.

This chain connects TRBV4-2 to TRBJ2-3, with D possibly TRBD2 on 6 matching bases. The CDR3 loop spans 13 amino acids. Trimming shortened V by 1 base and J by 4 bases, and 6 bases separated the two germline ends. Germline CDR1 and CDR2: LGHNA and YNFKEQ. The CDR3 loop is CASSQGDSDTQYF. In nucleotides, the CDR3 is TGTGCCAGCAGCCAAGGGGACTCAGATACGCAGTATTTT.

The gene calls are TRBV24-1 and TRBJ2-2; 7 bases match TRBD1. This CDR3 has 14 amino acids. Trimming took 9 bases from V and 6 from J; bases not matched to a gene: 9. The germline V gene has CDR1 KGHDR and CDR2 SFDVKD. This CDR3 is CATRDRGYAGELFF. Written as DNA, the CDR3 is TGTGCCACCCGGGACAGAGGGTACGCCGGGGAGCTGTTTTTT.

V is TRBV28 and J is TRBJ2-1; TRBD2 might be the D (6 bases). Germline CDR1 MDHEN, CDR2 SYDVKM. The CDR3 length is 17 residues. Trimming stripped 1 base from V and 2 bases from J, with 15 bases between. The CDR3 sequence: CASSLSSGRDPYNEQFF. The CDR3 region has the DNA TGTGCCAGCAGTTTATCTTCCGGGCGGGATCCCTACAATGAGCAGTTCTTC.

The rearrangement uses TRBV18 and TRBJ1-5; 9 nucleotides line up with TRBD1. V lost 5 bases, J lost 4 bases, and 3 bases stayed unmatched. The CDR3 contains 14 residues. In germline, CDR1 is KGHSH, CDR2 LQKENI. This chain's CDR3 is CASSSGQGNQPQHF. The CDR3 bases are TGTGCCAGCTCATCCGGACAGGGGAATCAGCCCCAGCATTTT.

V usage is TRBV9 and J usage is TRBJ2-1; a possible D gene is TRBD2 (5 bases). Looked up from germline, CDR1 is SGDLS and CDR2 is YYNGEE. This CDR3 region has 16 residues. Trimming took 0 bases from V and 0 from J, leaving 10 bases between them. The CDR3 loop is CASSVVERSSYNEQFF. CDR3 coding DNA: TGTGCCAGCAGCGTAGTTGAGCGGAGCTCCTACAATGAGCAGTTCTTC. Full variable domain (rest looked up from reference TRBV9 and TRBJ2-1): DSGVTQTPKHLITATGQRVTLRCSPRSGDLSVYWYQQSLDQGLQFLIQYYNGEERAKGNILERFSAQQFPDLHSELNLSSLELGDSALYFCASSVVERSSYNEQFFGPGTRLTVL.

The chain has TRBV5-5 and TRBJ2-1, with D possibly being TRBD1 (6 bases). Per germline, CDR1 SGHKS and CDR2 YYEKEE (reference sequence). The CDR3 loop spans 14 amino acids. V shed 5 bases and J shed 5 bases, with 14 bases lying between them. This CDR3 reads CASRRSGDNNEQFF. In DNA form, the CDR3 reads TGTGCCAGCAGGCGGTCCGGGGACAACAATGAGCAGTTCTTC.